The 25 T cell receptor beta chains below come from one sample, sequenced in a study of blood T cell repertoires in COVID-19. Repertoires were generated with immunoSEQ multiplex PCR, while TCRdb's copy carries only in-frame clones and drops some. There are hundreds of thousands of clones in the sample; roughly 89% occur only once, and approximately 4.3% lies in the top ten. Sequencing used PBMCs or T cells enriched from blood (not recorded which). All receptors derive from a woman aged 30 to 39 with acute COVID-19.

CDR3: CASSTPTRGGELNIQYF. Written as DNA, the CDR3 is TGTGCCAGTAGTACCCCCACGAGGGGGGGCGAGCTAAACATTCAGTACTTC. V gene TRBV19 combines with J gene TRBJ2-4; tentative D call: TRBD2 (7 bases). CDR1 is LNHDA and CDR2 is SQIVND in the germline V gene (reference sequence). The germline V and J ends were trimmed by 4 bases and 6 bases, with 22 bases remaining between them. The CDR3 covers 17 residues.

The chain uses TRBV18 and TRBJ2-5; D remains unclear. The CDR3 spans 12 residues. The V gene's germline CDR1 is KGHSH and CDR2 LQKENI. The ends were cut back, 3 bases at V and 5 bases at J, with 7 bases in the middle. The CDR3 spells CASSPQWETQYF. The CDR3 DNA reads as TGTGCCAGCTCACCCCAGTGGGAGACCCAGTACTTC.

J is TRBJ1-3 and V is TRBV2; D ambiguous. Germline-derived CDR1 and CDR2 are SNHLY and FYNNEI. Trimming stripped 6 bases from V and 0 bases from J, with 9 bases between. The CDR3 covers 14 residues. The CDR3 protein is CASRRESSGNTIYF. The CDR3 DNA reads TGTGCCAGCAGAAGAGAGAGCTCTGGAAACACCATATATTTT. Combining the CDR3 with reference TRBV2 and TRBJ1-3 gives the whole variable domain EPEVTQTPSHQVTQMGQEVILRCVPISNHLYFYWYRQILGQKVEFLVSFYNNEISEKSEIFDDQFSVERPDGSNFTLKIRSTKLEDSAMYFCASRRESSGNTIYFGEGSWLTVV.

The rearrangement joins TRBV25-1 to TRBJ1-2; D remains unclear. Looked up from germline, CDR1 is MGHDK and CDR2 is SYGVNS. Trimming removed 2 bases from V and 9 bases from J, with 13 bases in between. The CDR3 has 13 amino acids. The CDR3 reads CASSEPGDRRYTF. As DNA, the CDR3 is TGTGCCAGCAGTGAACCCGGGGATCGACGCTACACCTTC.

The V call is TRBV4-1, the J call TRBJ2-1; TRBD2 matches at 8 bases. The CDR3 spans 16 residues. Germline V gene sequence: CDR1 MGHRA, CDR2 YSYEKL. Losses at the gene ends were 4 bases for V and 3 bases for J; bases not matched to a gene: 8. As DNA, the CDR3 is TGCGCCAGCAGCCCCGGAGCGGGGGACCTCTACAATGAGCAGTTCTTC. Protein: CASSPGAGDLYNEQFF.

The CDR3 protein is CASSPPQGMNTEAFF. The DNA for the CDR3 is TGTGCCAGCAGCCCCCCACAGGGGATGAACACTGAAGCTTTCTTT. The gene calls are TRBV9 and TRBJ1-1; TRBD1 matches at 7 bases. The CDR3 contains 15 residues. CDR1 is SGDLS, CDR2 YYNGEE, per germline. Trimming at V came to 4 bases and at J to 0 bases, leaving 6 bases not matched to a gene.

This chain connects TRBV19 to TRBJ1-4; D ambiguous. The CDR3 covers 12 residues. Trimming pared 5 bases from V and 8 bases from J, leaving 9 bases between. From germline, CDR1 is LNHDA and CDR2 SQIVND (reference sequence). CDR3 in DNA: TGTGCCAGTAGTGCCGGACTGGAAAAACTGTTTTTT. Its protein is CASSAGLEKLFF.

V is TRBV29-1 and J is TRBJ1-1, with 9 bases that match TRBD1. The CDR3 consists of 15 residues. V dropped 6 bases and J dropped 1; count of bases not matched to a gene: 9. Germline CDR1 SQVTM, CDR2 ANQGSEA. The CDR3 region has the DNA TGCAGCGTCACTCGGACAGGGGATGGGAACACTGAAGCTTTCTTT. It is translated as CSVTRTGDGNTEAFF.

The chain links TRBV11-2 to TRBJ2-5; TRBD2 might be the D (5 bases). CDR1 SGHAT and CDR2 FQNNGV come from the germline V gene. This CDR3 is 14 amino acids long. V was pared by 4 bases and J by 7 bases, with 16 bases between. CDR3 region: CASSSPEVGGTQYF. CDR3 DNA: TGTGCCAGCAGCTCTCCGGAGGTCGGTGGGACCCAGTACTTC.

This clone was seen once. V is TRBV20-1 and J is TRBJ2-3; D is possibly TRBD1 (5 bases). There are 11 residues in the CDR3. V gave up 6 bases and J gave up 5 bases, with 9 bases separating them. Germline CDR1 and CDR2: DFQATT and SNEGSKA (reference sequence). CDR3 coding DNA: TGCAGTGCAAGGGGTGAAGATACGCAGTATTTT. Its protein product is CSARGEDTQYF.

This clone was seen a few times. The chain is built from TRBV4-3 and TRBJ1-5; D perhaps matches TRBD1 (5 bases). From germline, CDR1 is LGHNA and CDR2 YSLEER. Between the trimmed V and J ends, which lost 1 base and 0 bases, there was a span of 7 bases. This CDR3 region has 15 residues. Written as DNA, the CDR3 is TGCGCCAGCAGCCAAGGCCAGGGTAGCAATCAGCCCCAGCATTTT. Protein sequence: CASSQGQGSNQPQHF.

This clone was seen once. The J gene is TRBJ2-2, the V gene TRBV5-1; D ambiguous. Germline-derived CDR1 and CDR2 are SGHRS and YFSETQ. CDR3 size: 13 residues. The V gene lost 2 bases and the J gene lost 1 base, with 3 bases spanning the gap. The CDR3, as DNA: TGCGCCAGCAGCTTCCAGAACACCGGGGAGCTGTTTTTT. Its translation: CASSFQNTGELFF. The full variable domain, completed using reference TRBV5-1 and TRBJ2-2, is KAGVTQTPRYLIKTRGQQVTLSCSPISGHRSVSWYQQTPGQGLQFLFEYFSETQRNKGNFPGRFSGRQFSNSRSEMNVSTLELGDSALYLCASSFQNTGELFFGEGSRLTVL.

This clone was seen only a few times. The genes are TRBV30 and TRBJ2-2; possibly TRBD1 for D (6 bases). Germline CDR1 GTSNPN, CDR2 SVGIG (reference sequence). V lost 2 bases to trimming and J lost 6 bases, with 13 bases between them. This CDR3 region has 14 residues. Written as DNA, the CDR3 is TGTGCCTGGAGTCGGACAGATGATTCCGGGGAGCTGTTTTTT. It specifies CAWSRTDDSGELFF.

This chain uses TRBV27 with TRBJ1-2; 8 bases agree with TRBD1. The CDR3 extends over 14 amino acids. Germline V gene data show CDR1 as MNHEY and CDR2 as SMNVEV (reference sequence). V dropped 5 bases and J dropped 7; count of bases not matched to a gene: 9. CDR3 in amino acids: CASSLGQGFGGYTF. For the CDR3, the DNA is TGTGCCAGCAGTCTCGGACAGGGTTTTGGTGGCTACACCTTC.

The V and J genes are TRBV6-5 and TRBJ1-5; D is perhaps TRBD1 (5 bases). There are 14 residues in the CDR3. Germline V gene sequence: CDR1 MNHEY, CDR2 SVGAGI. The V gene lost 8 bases and the J gene lost 0 bases, with 11 bases spanning the gap. CDR3 loop: CASRGLNSNQPQHF. As DNA, the CDR3 is TGTGCCAGCCGGGGACTGAATAGCAATCAGCCCCAGCATTTT.

V usage is TRBV24-1 and J usage is TRBJ2-2; the D gene is possibly TRBD2 (7 bases). CDR3 length: 16 amino acids. Germline-derived CDR1 and CDR2 are KGHDR and SFDVKD. V lost 2 bases to trimming and J lost 7 bases, with 16 bases between them. The CDR3 reads CATSDSRAGASGELFF. In DNA, the CDR3 is TGTGCCACCAGTGATTCTAGGGCGGGGGCCAGCGGGGAGCTGTTTTTT.

This chain uses TRBV7-9 with TRBJ2-7; D is possibly TRBD1 (6 bases). CDR3 length: 13 residues. With 4 bases removed from V and 2 bases from J, the gap between germline ends came to 9 bases. The germline gives CDR1 SEHNR, CDR2 FQNEAQ (reference sequence). The CDR3 loop reads CASSYGGAYEQYF. The DNA for the CDR3 is TGTGCCAGCAGCTATGGGGGCGCCTACGAGCAGTACTTC. The full variable domain, in which reference TRBV7-9 and TRBJ2-7 provide the parts outside the CDR3, is DTGVSQNPRHKITKRGQNVTFRCDPISEHNRLYWYRQTLGQGPEFLTYFQNEAQLEKSRLLSDRFSAERPKGSFSTLEIQRTEQGDSAMYLCASSYGGAYEQYFGPGTRLTVT.

The chain links TRBV29-1 to TRBJ2-2, with D maybe TRBD2 (6 bases). V shed 3 bases and J shed 2 bases, with 10 bases lying between them. The CDR3 extends over 14 amino acids. Germline CDR1 reads SQVTM; CDR2 reads ANQGSEA. The CDR3: CSVEAGGNTGELFF. The CDR3 nucleotides read TGCAGCGTTGAGGCCGGGGGAAACACCGGGGAGCTGTTTTTT.

The chain couples TRBV18 to TRBJ2-7; 7 bases are a match to TRBD1. Per germline, CDR1 KGHSH and CDR2 LQKENI. This CDR3 has 15 amino acids. Trimming at V came to 4 bases and at J to 1 base, leaving 7 bases not matched to a gene. The CDR3 loop reads CASSLPGQSSYEQYF. The CDR3 DNA sequence: TGTGCCAGCTCACTCCCGGGACAGTCGTCCTACGAGCAGTACTTC. Drawing the rest from reference TRBV18 and TRBJ2-7, the complete variable domain is NAGVMQNPRHLVRRRGQEARLRCSPMKGHSHVYWYRQLPEEGLKFMVYLQKENIIDESGMPKERFSAEFPKEGPSILRIQQVVRGDSAAYFCASSLPGQSSYEQYFGPGTRLTVT.

The V gene is TRBV9, the J gene TRBJ1-6; possible D gene TRBD1, 5 bases. This CDR3 has 13 residues. V dropped 6 bases and J dropped 8 bases, with 12 bases sitting between them. The germline gives CDR1 SGDLS, CDR2 YYNGEE. CDR3 residues: CASTGTWDSPLHF. In nucleotides, the CDR3 is TGTGCCAGCACAGGGACTTGGGATTCACCCCTCCACTTT.

This chain links TRBV6-5 with TRBJ1-6; D uncertain. Trimming took 7 bases from V and 0 from J, leaving 7 bases between them. The CDR3 contains 14 residues. Looked up from germline, CDR1 is MNHEY and CDR2 is SVGAGI. CDR3 coding DNA: TGTGCCAGCAACCCGAGCTCCTATAATTCACCCCTCCACTTT. Protein product: CASNPSSYNSPLHF.

There are a few counts of this clone. V gene TRBV5-6 combines with J gene TRBJ1-2; 7 bases fit TRBD1. Losses at the gene ends were 0 bases for V and 5 bases for J; bases not matched to a gene: 1. Germline V gives CDR1 SGHDT, CDR2 YYEEEE. This CDR3 spans 13 amino acids. The CDR3 sequence is CASSLVTGYGYTF. Written as DNA, the CDR3 is TGTGCCAGCAGCTTGGTGACAGGGTATGGCTACACCTTC.

The V gene is TRBV19, the J gene TRBJ1-3, with D hard to call. CDR1 and CDR2 from the germline V gene are LNHDA and SQIVND (reference sequence). The CDR3 is 17 residues long. V dropped 4 bases and J dropped 0 bases, with 16 bases sitting between them. In DNA form, the CDR3 reads TGTGCCAGTAGTACTTGGGTGACTCGAAACTCTGGAAACACCATATATTTT. Residues: CASSTWVTRNSGNTIYF.

The chain combines TRBV7-3 with TRBJ1-1, with a weak D call TRBD1 (6 bases). Trimming cost V 5 bases and J 8 bases, with 15 bases left between them. Germline CDR1 is SGHTA and CDR2 is FQGTGA. The length of the CDR3 is 13 residues. CDR3 in DNA: TGTGCCAGCAGCAAACAGGGAAACGGGGAAGCTTTCTTT. Protein: CASSKQGNGEAFF.

The genes are TRBV30 and TRBJ1-2; possibly TRBD1 for D (6 bases). CDR1 is GTSNPN, CDR2 SVGIG, per germline (reference sequence). Trimming shortened V by 0 bases and J by 3 bases, and 8 bases separated the two germline ends. CDR3 size: 13 residues. For the CDR3, the DNA is TGTGCCTGGAGTGTAGGGGGGGACTATGGCTACACCTTC. It codes for CAWSVGGDYGYTF.